This T cell receptor (beta chain) emerged from a study of STAT5B mutations in CD4+ large granular lymphocyte leukemia. Study-level points and caveats: Without putative leukemic clones, patient CD4-sorted repertoires remained more clonal than healthy CD4+ repertoires.

Some clones are missing from TCRdb's copy, which holds only in-frame ones; the method was immunoSEQ multiplex PCR. The data contain tens of thousands of clones, around 86% of them singletons. Points on this clone: Antigen unknown.

What was sequenced was CD4+ T cells from blood buffy coats. The sequence derives from a human donor in good health.

CDR3: CASSARLNPGQAVAAQYF. The CDR3 DNA reads as TGTGCCAGCAGCGCCCGTCTTAACCCCGGACAGGCCGTGGCGGCCCAGTACTTC. The genes are TRBV9 and TRBJ2-5, with TRBD1 matching 7 bases. With 3 bases clipped from V and 9 bases from J, the junction kept 23 bases outside the gene matches. This CDR3 is 18 amino acids long. Germline V gene sequence: CDR1 SGDLS, CDR2 YYNGEE.